Below, 14 T cell receptor beta chains from the same sample are listed, as sequenced in a study of B cell selection in AIRE deficiency (dated by TCRdb to the late 2010s). Libraries were built with the immunoSEQ multiplex PCR assay. TCRdb took over this immuneACCESS table, retaining in-frame rearrangements with V and J assigned. Such tables are incomplete; in checked studies, under half of the missing clones stem from an unresolved V gene, and the remainder is unexplained. The sample includes tens of thousands of clones, with 97% observed a single time. The ten largest clonotypes hold roughly 0.17% of the sample. Conventional CD4 T cells were sorted as CD4+CD127+ cells. The specimen sequenced was conventional CD4+ T cells sorted from PBMCs. The receptors were sampled from a human donor with AIRE deficiency.

V is TRBV28 and J is TRBJ1-5, with a possible D match to TRBD1 (6 bases). This CDR3 is 13 amino acids long. Germline CDR1 is MDHEN and CDR2 is SYDVKM. The V gene lost 7 bases and the J gene lost 6 bases, with 13 bases spanning the gap. The chain's CDR3 is CASNKQGTQPQHF. The CDR3 nucleotides are TGTGCCAGCAATAAGCAGGGGACTCAGCCCCAGCATTTT.

This sequence joins TRBV4-2 and TRBJ2-5; possible D gene TRBD1, 6 bases. Germline V gene data show CDR1 as LGHNA and CDR2 as YNFKEQ. The CDR3 runs to 16 residues. V was trimmed by 2 bases and J by 5 bases, leaving 18 bases between them. CDR3 in amino acids: CASSQPGHRRYETQYF. The CDR3 bases are TGTGCCAGCAGCCAACCGGGACACCGGAGGTATGAGACCCAGTACTTC.

The chain recombines TRBV9 with TRBJ1-4, with D tentatively TRBD1 (6 bases). The CDR3 is made up of 14 amino acids. Germline-derived CDR1 and CDR2 are SGDLS and YYNGEE. Trimming pared 2 bases from V and 5 bases from J, leaving 10 bases between. The chain's CDR3 is CASSVGQGNEKLFF. In DNA, the CDR3 is TGTGCCAGCAGCGTTGGGCAGGGGAATGAAAAACTGTTTTTT.

The chain is built from TRBV7-2 and TRBJ2-7; no firm D call. This CDR3 comprises 13 residues. Germline CDR1 is SGHTA and CDR2 is FQGNSA. Trimming shortened V by 5 bases and J by 2 bases, and 10 bases separated the two germline ends. This chain's CDR3 is CASSANGPYEQYF. The CDR3 DNA sequence: TGTGCCAGCAGCGCCAATGGCCCCTACGAGCAGTACTTC.

The chain has TRBV30 and TRBJ2-3; possible D gene TRBD2, 5 bases. Germline CDR1 and CDR2: GTSNPN and SVGIG (reference sequence). Trimming pared 4 bases from V and 0 bases from J, leaving 14 bases between. This CDR3 is built from 15 residues. The CDR3 nucleotides read TGTGCCTGGACCCGAGCGGTTACTAGCACAGATACGCAGTATTTT. It translates to CAWTRAVTSTDTQYF.

The rearrangement joins TRBV7-2 to TRBJ2-3; 10 bases match TRBD2. The CDR3 is 18 amino acids. With 1 base clipped from V and 2 bases from J, the junction kept 9 bases outside the gene matches. Germline V gives CDR1 SGHTA, CDR2 FQGNSA. CDR3 sequence (DNA): TGTGCCAGCAGCTTAGTAATGAGTAGCGGGAGGTTCACAGATACGCAGTATTTT. Its translation is CASSLVMSSGRFTDTQYF.

The gene calls are TRBV28 and TRBJ2-5; D is undetermined. The germline V gene has CDR1 MDHEN and CDR2 SYDVKM. CDR3 length: 13 amino acids. V lost 6 bases and J 0 bases, leaving 8 bases between the germline ends. DNA for the CDR3: TGTGCCAGCAGCCACAGTTACCAAGAGACCCAGTACTTC. It codes for CASSHSYQETQYF. The entire variable domain, with the rest obtained from reference TRBV28 and TRBJ2-5, is as follows: DVKVTQSSRYLVKRTGEKVFLECVQDMDHENMFWYRQDPGLGLRLIYFSYDVKMKEKGDIPEGYSVSREKKERFSLILESASTNQTSMYLCASSHSYQETQYFGPGTRLLVL.

V is TRBV19 and J is TRBJ2-7; 11 nucleotides match TRBD2. CDR3 size: 16 residues. Germline V gives CDR1 LNHDA, CDR2 SQIVND (reference sequence). V dropped 3 bases and J dropped 5; count of bases not matched to a gene: 9. The CDR3 reads CASSIRLAGGPDEQYF. CDR3 nucleotide sequence: TGTGCCAGTAGTATTAGGCTAGCGGGAGGCCCGGACGAGCAGTACTTC. Variable domain in full (rest from reference TRBV19 and TRBJ2-7): DGGITQSPKYLFRKEGQNVTLSCEQNLNHDAMYWYRQDPGQGLRLIYYSQIVNDFQKGDIAEGYSVSREKKESFPLTVTSAQKNPTAFYLCASSIRLAGGPDEQYFGPGTRLTVT.

V usage is TRBV29-1 and J usage is TRBJ1-1; 7 bases are a match to TRBD1. Trimming cost V 6 bases and J 0 bases; bases outside gene matches: 4. The CDR3 length is 13 residues. CDR1 SQVTM and CDR2 ANQGSEA come from the germline V gene. CDR3 bases: TGCAGCGTGGGACAGAGACTGAACACTGAAGCTTTCTTT. Its protein is CSVGQRLNTEAFF.

The chain joins TRBV7-2 to TRBJ2-4; weak D call: TRBD1 (6 bases). The CDR3 is 17 residues long. Germline lookup yields CDR1 SGHTA and CDR2 FQGNSA. V lost 1 base to trimming and J lost 3 bases, with 16 bases between them. The CDR3 DNA is TGTGCCAGCAGCTTAGTGTGGCAGGGGAAGGGCAAAAACATTCAGTACTTC. This codes for CASSLVWQGKGKNIQYF.

The chain is built from TRBV7-9 and TRBJ1-5, with 9 bases matching TRBD1. The germline gives CDR1 SEHNR, CDR2 FQNEAQ (reference sequence). Trimming took 5 bases from V and 4 from J; bases not matched to a gene: 3. The CDR3 is 14 amino acids. As DNA, the CDR3 is TGTGCCAGCAGCGCGACAGGGGGAAATCAGCCCCAGCATTTT. The encoded protein is CASSATGGNQPQHF. Based on the CDR3 plus reference TRBV7-9 and TRBJ1-5, the full variable domain is DTGVSQNPRHKITKRGQNVTFRCDPISEHNRLYWYRQTLGQGPEFLTYFQNEAQLEKSRLLSDRFSAERPKGSFSTLEIQRTEQGDSAMYLCASSATGGNQPQHFGDGTRLSIL.

The J gene is TRBJ2-5, the V gene TRBV7-2; D perhaps matches TRBD1 (5 bases). Trimming removed 4 bases at V and 4 bases at J, with 10 bases between. Germline assignment: CDR1 SGHTA and CDR2 FQGNSA. This CDR3 contains 13 residues. The CDR3 loop reads CASSWGATETQYF. The DNA of the CDR3 is TGTGCCAGCAGCTGGGGCGCCACAGAGACCCAGTACTTC. The full variable domain, completed using reference TRBV7-2 and TRBJ2-5, is GAGVSQSPSNKVTEKGKDVELRCDPISGHTALYWYRQSLGQGLEFLIYFQGNSAPDKSGLPSDRFSAERTGGSVSTLTIQRTQQEDSAVYLCASSWGATETQYFGPGTRLLVL.

The rearrangement uses TRBV25-1 and TRBJ2-3; TRBD1 or TRBD2 may be the D gene (5 bases each). In germline, CDR1 is MGHDK, CDR2 SYGVNS. This CDR3 region has 17 residues. V gave up 4 bases and J gave up 4 bases, with 21 bases separating them. The CDR3 is CASSALKGLANADTQYF. CDR3 nucleotides: TGTGCCAGCAGTGCTTTGAAGGGGCTAGCTAACGCAGATACGCAGTATTTT.

The gene calls are TRBV28 and TRBJ1-1, with D unclear. CDR3 length: 12 residues. The V end lost 3 bases, the J end lost 6 bases, and 8 bases lay between the germline ends. CDR1 and CDR2 (germline): MDHEN, SYDVKM. The CDR3 is CASSLVRSEAFF. The CDR3, as DNA: TGTGCCAGCAGTTTGGTCCGATCTGAAGCTTTCTTT.